This T cell receptor (beta chain) originates from a study of CD8 T cells in ankylosing spondylitis. Study findings and constraints: There was reportedly significant enrichment of clones that were disease-linked in matched ankylosing spondylitis synovial fluid. The study identified a TCR beta motif of seven or eight highly homologous variants that appeared characteristic of ankylosing spondylitis blood. Earlier literature documents some of the motif variants in reactive arthritis synovial fluid and blood. In peripheral blood, disease-linked CD8+ clones occurred at relatively low frequencies.

Quantitative 5'-RACE with molecular barcodes was used to make the TCR beta libraries. From the 5' RACE reads, TCRdb called clonotypes with MiXCR, one entry per CDR3 protein. The sample holds hundreds of thousands of distinct CDR3 sequences, roughly 26% seen once. This clonotype was picked up a small number of times. The antigen is undetermined. This CDR3 is 15 amino acids long. The ends lost 4 bases at V and 4 bases at J; junction bases unmatched: 3. CDR1 is KGHDR and CDR2 is SFDVKD in the germline V gene. The sequence was obtained from a male donor with ankylosing spondylitis. The chain has TRBV24-1 and TRBJ2-2; 9 positions agree with TRBD1. Sequenced material: blood, either unsorted or a sorted T cell fraction (not recorded which). The CDR3: CATSEHRGPTGELFF. In nucleotides, the CDR3 is TGTGCCACCAGTGAACACAGGGGGCCCACCGGGGAGCTGTTTTTT.